The 10 T cell receptor beta chains given below trace back to one sample, sequenced in a study of shared clonotypes between healthy human individuals. Only in-frame clones appear in the TCRdb table, and some are missing; sequencing was by immunoSEQ multiplex PCR. The table includes roughly 520,000 clones, roughly 95% detected once. Sequenced sample: naive CD4+ T cells sorted from blood. Subset: CD45RA+ positively selected. The receptors originated from a woman aged 30 to 39 in good health.

This clone was recorded only once. The chain combines TRBV5-1 with TRBJ1-2, with 8 bases that match TRBD1. This CDR3 comprises 16 residues. Unmatched junction bases numbered 11, after V lost 3 bases and J lost 4 bases. Per germline, CDR1 SGHRS and CDR2 YFSETQ. DNA for the CDR3: TGCGCCAGCAGCTCCCCGACAGGGGTTGGGCTCTATGGCTACACCTTC. Amino acid sequence: CASSSPTGVGLYGYTF.

This chain uses TRBV19 with TRBJ2-1; 10 bases match TRBD2. The CDR3 has 15 residues. Germline CDR1 and CDR2: LNHDA and SQIVND (reference sequence). J gave up 6 bases and V 3 bases, and 5 bases lay outside the gene matches. CDR3: CASSISGRASNEQFF. The CDR3 DNA follows: TGTGCCAGTAGTATCAGCGGGAGGGCTTCCAATGAGCAGTTCTTC.

The chain employs TRBV7-3 and TRBJ2-7; possibly TRBD1 for D (6 bases). This CDR3 contains 15 residues. With 0 bases removed from V and 4 bases from J, the gap between germline ends came to 13 bases. Germline V gene data show CDR1 as SGHTA and CDR2 as FQGTGA. This CDR3 reads CASSLTAQGGYEQYF. The CDR3 DNA reads TGTGCCAGCAGCTTAACGGCACAGGGTGGTTACGAGCAGTACTTC.

The chain carries TRBV9 and TRBJ2-3; D is unresolved. Deletions cut 3 bases from V and 3 bases from J, with 5 bases between. The germline CDR1 and CDR2 sequences are SGDLS and YYNGEE. The CDR3 spans 12 residues. The CDR3 is CASSEHTDTQYF. Written as DNA, the CDR3 is TGTGCCAGCAGCGAACATACAGATACGCAGTATTTT.

CDR3 nucleotide sequence: TGTGCCAGCTTAAAGCTAGCGGGAGTCACCGGGGAGCTGTTTTTT. Its protein is CASLKLAGVTGELFF. The chain links TRBV18 to TRBJ2-2; 10 bases align to TRBD2. After removal of 7 bases from V and 4 bases from J, the junction contained 6 bases not matched to a gene. Germline V CDR1 and CDR2: KGHSH, LQKENI. This CDR3 is 15 amino acids long.

The gene calls are TRBV6-5 and TRBJ1-4; the match to TRBD1 covers 9 bases. V shed 2 bases and J 4 bases; nucleotides not matched to a gene: 2. The CDR3 has 15 residues. In germline, CDR1 is MNHEY, CDR2 SVGAGI. CDR3 in amino acids: CASSYGTGINEKLFF. In nucleotides, the CDR3 is TGTGCCAGCAGTTACGGGACAGGGATTAATGAAAAACTGTTTTTT.

This chain connects TRBV5-1 to TRBJ2-5, with 10 bases that match TRBD1. The end of the DNA aligns better with TRBJ2-7, so the J call may be wrong. Germline V lookup: CDR1 SGHRS, CDR2 YFSETQ. The CDR3 spans 15 residues. The CDR3, as DNA: TGCGCCAGCAGATTAAGACAGGGGGCTATTTACGAGCAGTACTTC. This gives the protein CASRLRQGAIYEQYF.

The chain is built from TRBV7-6 and TRBJ2-7; D remains ambiguous. The V end was cut by 1 base, the J end by 4 bases, with 8 bases between. The CDR3 loop spans 13 amino acids. Germline assignment: CDR1 SGHVS and CDR2 FNYEAQ. DNA of the CDR3: TGTGCCAGCAGCTTAGACGTTGAGTACGAGCAGTACTTC. Its translation is CASSLDVEYEQYF.

The rearrangement uses TRBV5-4 and TRBJ2-3, with 7 bases aligning to TRBD1. The CDR3 is made up of 16 amino acids. Germline trimming cut 5 bases from V and 5 bases from J; bases unmatched to any gene: 14. Germline V gene lookup returns CDR1 SGHNT and CDR2 YYREEE (reference sequence). The CDR3 sequence: CASSQRTGALVDTQYF. In DNA, the CDR3 is TGTGCCAGCAGTCAGAGGACAGGTGCCTTGGTAGATACGCAGTATTTT.

The chain carries TRBV29-1 and TRBJ2-5; D could derive from TRBD1 or TRBD2 (5 bases each). The V gene's germline CDR1 is SQVTM and CDR2 ANQGSEA. The CDR3 is 14 amino acids. The V and J ends lost 4 bases and 2 bases respectively, with 14 bases between them. The CDR3, as DNA: TGCAGCGTTGGGGGCACCGGGGTACAAGAGACCCAGTACTTC. This gives the protein CSVGGTGVQETQYF.